Given below is one T cell receptor (beta chain) in context. Its antigen is still unknown. The data originate from a study of OX40 agonist ivuxolimab in advanced cancers. The study, taken as a whole, reports: Both CD4+ and CD8+ T cell populations in blood had undergone clonal expansion by week 6 at 0.1 to 3.0 mg/kg.

Blood sampling took place at baseline, cycle 4 day 1, and cycle 7 day 1. Assay used: immunoSEQ multiplex PCR; TCRdb lists only in-frame clones, some missing. The repertoire holds more than 12,000 clones, with approximately 80% as singletons. The sample consisted of CD4+ or CD8+ T cells sorted from blood, taken in a trial of the OX40 agonist ivuxolimab. The receptor's source is an adult with an advanced solid tumor such as melanoma, head and neck, liver or kidney cancer.

The CDR3 reads CASSPLRTDTQYF. The CDR3 DNA reads TGTGCCAGTAGCCCTCTACGGACGGATACGCAGTATTTT. This chain links TRBV19 with TRBJ2-3; no reliable D call. V dropped 6 bases and J dropped 6 bases, with 13 bases sitting between them. Per the germline V gene, CDR1 is LNHDA and CDR2 is SQIVND (reference sequence). The length of the CDR3 is 13 residues.